Following are 3 T cell receptor beta chains from one sample sequenced in a study of T cell responses to AZD1222 COVID-19 vaccine (dated by TCRdb to 2020 to 2022). This specimen's time point label, interpreted: baseline before first vaccination. The library was made by the immunoSEQ multiplex PCR assay. This immuneACCESS table, as held by TCRdb, lists in-frame sequences with V and J called but not all clones. Of the missing ones, under half trace to an unresolved V gene in checked studies; the others have no known cause. The sample yields 75,000 to 100,000 clones; 70% to 90% were counted once. The ten largest account for about 13% of the sample. The sequencing used peripheral blood, collected on day 0 of AZD1222 vaccination. The receptors shown here come from an adult in good health.

The chain employs TRBV11-2 and TRBJ2-3; D is undetermined. The V end lost 1 base, the J end lost 9 bases, and 11 bases lay between the germline ends. Germline CDR1 is SGHAT and CDR2 is FQNNGV. This CDR3 region has 13 residues. DNA for the CDR3: TGTGCCAGCAGCTTAGCCTGGGTAGACACGCAGTATTTT. This gives the protein CASSLAWVDTQYF.

This clone was found a few times. The rearrangement uses TRBV4-3 and TRBJ2-1, with D possibly matching TRBD1 (5 bases). Germline V CDR1 and CDR2: LGHNA, YSLEER. The CDR3 extends over 17 amino acids. V shed 3 bases and J shed 1 base, with 16 bases lying between them. CDR3 nucleotides: TGCGCCAGCAGCCAGATACGGCTGGGGCCTTCCTACAATGAGCAGTTCTTC. It translates to CASSQIRLGPSYNEQFF.

CDR3 DNA sequence: TGTGCCAGCAGCTCGTGGCAGGGTGGTGGGGATACGCAGTATTTT. Residues: CASSSWQGGGDTQYF. V gene TRBV7-9 combines with J gene TRBJ2-3; possible D gene TRBD1, 5 bases. This CDR3 has 15 amino acids. V shed 4 bases and J shed 6 bases, with 17 bases lying between them. Germline assignment: CDR1 SEHNR and CDR2 FQNEAQ (reference sequence).